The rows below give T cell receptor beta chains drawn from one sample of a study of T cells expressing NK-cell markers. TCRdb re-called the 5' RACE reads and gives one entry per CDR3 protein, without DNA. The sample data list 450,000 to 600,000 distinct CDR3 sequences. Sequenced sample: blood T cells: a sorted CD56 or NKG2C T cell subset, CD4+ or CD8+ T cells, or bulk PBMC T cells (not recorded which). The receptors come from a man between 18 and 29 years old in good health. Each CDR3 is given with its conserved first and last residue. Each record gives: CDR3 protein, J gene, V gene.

CASSLGGLGNTIYF | TRBJ1-3 | TRBV12-3/TRBV12-4
CASSQVLGWQGAEETQYF | TRBJ2-5 | TRBV3-1
CASSTLASGRANTGELFF | TRBJ2-2 | TRBV7-6
CASSIAGTGGYYEQYF | TRBJ2-7 | TRBV6-5
CSARDNLGLNEQFF | TRBJ2-1 | TRBV20-1
CASSLSLAGGPETQYF | TRBJ2-5 | TRBV12-3/TRBV12-4
CASSPMYQETQYF | TRBJ2-5 | TRBV7-2
CASSLDWGRGRASTDTQYF | TRBJ2-3 | TRBV11-2
CASSSSGTTTGELFF | TRBJ2-2 | TRBV5-1
CASSPGLAGVLGTGELFF | TRBJ2-2 | TRBV4-1
CASSPGQNLGNTIYF | TRBJ1-3 | TRBV4-2
CASSQDTFGGNTIYF | TRBJ1-3 | TRBV4-1
CASSLVGTPDTQYF | TRBJ2-3 | TRBV5-1
CASIDTNTGELFF | TRBJ2-2 | TRBV6-5
CASSKTRLTGETQYF | TRBJ2-5 | TRBV12-3/TRBV12-4
CSASSQLASTDTQYF | TRBJ2-3 | TRBV20-1
CASRPAGTAYNEQFF | TRBJ2-1 | TRBV28
CASSSTQGASNQPQHF | TRBJ1-5 | TRBV12-3/TRBV12-4
CASSSRTSGRAQETQYF | TRBJ2-5 | TRBV13
CASSPGVRGANVLTF | TRBJ2-6 | TRBV28
CASSEGRGYTF | TRBJ1-2 | TRBV6-4
CASSFTIDRDEQYF | TRBJ2-7 | TRBV13
CSASSGEGHEQFF | TRBJ2-1 | TRBV20-1
CSARTGSTSNQPQHF | TRBJ1-5 | TRBV20-1
CASSRGLAGVSTSYEQYF | TRBJ2-7 | TRBV5-6
CASSLQTSGRAGTGELFF | TRBJ2-2 | TRBV5-1
CASSPTGRNNEQFF | TRBJ2-1 | TRBV5-6
CASSFAGLTKNIQYF | TRBJ2-4 | TRBV5-5
CASSPLGLAGLSTDTQYF | TRBJ2-3 | TRBV12-3/TRBV12-4
CASSRTAEHSGANVLTF | TRBJ2-6 | TRBV5-1
CASSQWGTGDLFF | TRBJ2-2 | TRBV4-1
CATSAPWRGTDTQYF | TRBJ2-3 | TRBV24-1
CSTRGLGPLGETQYF | TRBJ2-5 | TRBV29-1
CASSSAPDTQYF | TRBJ2-3 | TRBV6-2/TRBV6-3
CASSQAPGAGETQYF | TRBJ2-5 | TRBV4-2
CASSSPTGTSNYGYTF | TRBJ1-2 | TRBV6-5
CASSQTGGTSGANVLTF | TRBJ2-6 | TRBV3-1
CASSQLGGGVGNEQFF | TRBJ2-1 | TRBV4-1
CASSEFRQAYQETQYF | TRBJ2-5 | TRBV25-1
CASRGLGPLGPDTQYF | TRBJ2-3 | TRBV12-3/TRBV12-4
CASSTSGSTYEQYF | TRBJ2-7 | TRBV12-3/TRBV12-4